This record covers a single T cell receptor (beta chain). Its matching antigen is unknown. The source of the sample is a study of shared clonotypes between healthy human individuals. Study observations and caveats: The genetic and exposure-history diversity represented was limited by few donors. Clonotype sharing among donors likely depends on sequencing depth. Estimated richness was generally greater in naive than memory subsets. Sample collection involved blood only; tissue repertoires are likely different.

This table comes from immunoSEQ multiplex PCR, and its TCRdb copy is limited to in-frame clones, with some not included. Of more than 850,000 clones listed, around 78% are singletons. Losses at the gene ends were 3 bases for V and 9 bases for J; bases not matched to a gene: 14. The CDR3 is 17 residues long. The germline V gene encodes CDR1 SGHTA and CDR2 FQGNSA. This sequence joins TRBV7-2 and TRBJ2-1; TRBD2 matches 10 bases. The sample consisted of memory CD4+ T cells from PBMCs. The subset here: CD45RA-negative fraction. The TCR was taken from a man aged 18 to 35 in good health. Some clones in this sample may be carry-over from other donors' samples. The CDR3 reads CASSFPSGSPTGFEQFF. In DNA form, the CDR3 reads TGTGCCAGCAGCTTCCCTAGCGGGAGCCCCACGGGCTTTGAGCAGTTCTTC.